This note documents a single TCR beta chain sequence. What it recognizes is unknown. The record originates from a study of high-grade serous ovarian cancer treatment subgroups. Study observations and caveats: Spatial context was lost because tumors were sequenced in bulk. Repertoire analysis covered CDR3 alone, not CDR1 or CDR2.

Tumor samples were obtained before definitive surgery or chemotherapy. Germline CDR1 SGDLS, CDR2 YYNGEE. The CDR3 runs 14 residues. V trimming: 4 bases; J trimming: 10 bases; junction bases outside the gene matches: 9. Method: immunoSEQ multiplex PCR; TCRdb's copy keeps in-frame clones and lacks some. The repertoire has over 9,000 clones, roughly four fifths of them found once; the top ten carry approximately 6.3%. This TCR was sampled from a human donor with high-grade serous ovarian cancer. The sequencing input was tumor tissue. The V and J genes are TRBV9 and TRBJ2-1, with 9 bases fitting TRBD1. CDR3 nucleotide sequence: TGTGCCAGCAGCCCAAGGACAGGGGCGGGAGAGCAGTTCTTC. Translation gives CASSPRTGAGEQFF.